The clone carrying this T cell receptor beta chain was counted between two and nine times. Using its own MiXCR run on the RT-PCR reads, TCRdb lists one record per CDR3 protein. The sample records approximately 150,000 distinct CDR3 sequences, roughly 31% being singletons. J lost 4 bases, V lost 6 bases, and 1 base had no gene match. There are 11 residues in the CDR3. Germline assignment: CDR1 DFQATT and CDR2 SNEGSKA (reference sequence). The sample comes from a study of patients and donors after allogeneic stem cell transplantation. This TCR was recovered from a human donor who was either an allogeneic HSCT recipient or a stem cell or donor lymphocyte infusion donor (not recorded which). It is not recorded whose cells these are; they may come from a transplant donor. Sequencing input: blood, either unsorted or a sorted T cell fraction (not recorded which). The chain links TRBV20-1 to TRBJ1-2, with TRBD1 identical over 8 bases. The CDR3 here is CSATGGYGYTF. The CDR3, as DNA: TGCAGTGCCACAGGGGGCTATGGCTACACCTTC.